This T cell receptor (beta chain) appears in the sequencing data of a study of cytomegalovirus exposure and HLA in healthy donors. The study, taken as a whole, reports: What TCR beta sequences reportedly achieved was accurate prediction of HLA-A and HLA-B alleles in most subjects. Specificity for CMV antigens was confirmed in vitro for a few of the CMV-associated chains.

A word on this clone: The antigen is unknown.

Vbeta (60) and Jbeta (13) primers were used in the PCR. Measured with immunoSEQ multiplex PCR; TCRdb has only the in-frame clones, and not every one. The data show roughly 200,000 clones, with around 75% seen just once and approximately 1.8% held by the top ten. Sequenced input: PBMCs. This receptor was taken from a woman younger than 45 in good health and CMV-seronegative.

In nucleotides, the CDR3 is TGTGCCAGCAGTACAAACAATGAGCAGTTCTTC. It translates to CASSTNNEQFF. This rearrangement joins TRBV27 to TRBJ2-1, with D unresolved. With 5 bases removed from V and 5 bases from J, the gap between germline ends came to 4 bases. The CDR3 totals 11 residues. Looked up from germline, CDR1 is MNHEY and CDR2 is SMNVEV (reference sequence).